This is a list of T cell receptor beta chains from one sample in a study of T cell responses to AZD1222 COVID-19 vaccine. TCRdb's copy holds only in-frame clones and misses some; the assay was immunoSEQ multiplex PCR. The sample holds more than 85,000 clones, 88% seen once. The sample in question was peripheral blood, obtained on day 0 of AZD1222 vaccination. Receptors originate from an adult in good health. Each CDR3 is given with its conserved first and last residue. A D gene is named only where the DNA matches it firmly. Part of the rows lack a size; the others show once, few, many or a class for expanded clones.

d_call | j_call | clone_size | v_call | cdr3_aa | cdr3_nt
NA | TRBJ1-2 | NA | TRBV28 | CASSLRGLDYTF | TGTGCCAGCAGTTTACGGGGTTTGGACTACACCTTC
NA | TRBJ2-5 | once | TRBV12-2 | CASRLASGGHRDQETQYF | TGTGCAAGTCGCTTAGCGTCTGGGGGGCACCGGGATCAAGAGACCCAGTACTTC
NA | TRBJ1-5 | NA | TRBV7-9 | CASSLDGSKGQPQHF | TGTGCCAGCAGCTTAGATGGGAGTAAAGGTCAGCCCCAGCATTTT
NA | TRBJ1-1 | NA | TRBV11-2 | CASSLPLNTEAFF | TGTGCCAGCAGCTTACCGCTGAACACTGAAGCTTTCTTT
TRBD2 | TRBJ2-3 | NA | TRBV27 | CASSSAGVRSSTDTQYF | TGTGCCAGCAGCTCTGCGGGGGTAAGGTCTAGCACAGATACGCAGTATTTT
NA | TRBJ2-7 | few | TRBV11-2 | CASSTHYEQYF | TGTGCCAGCAGCACCCACTACGAGCAGTACTTC
NA | TRBJ1-6 | once | TRBV5-5 | CASSLRTVSYNSPLHF | TGTGCCAGCAGCTTGCGGACAGTAAGCTATAATTCACCCCTCCACTTT
TRBD2 | TRBJ2-5 | NA | TRBV7-9 | CASTRGRAQSGETQYF | TGTGCCTCCACCCGGGGGAGGGCTCAGAGCGGGGAGACCCAGTACTTC
NA | TRBJ2-3 | NA | TRBV3-1/TRBV3-2 | CASSQVSPAPDTQYF | TGTGCCAGCAGCCAAGTTTCTCCCGCCCCAGATACGCAGTATTTT
NA | TRBJ1-1 | NA | TRBV5-4 | CASSHTRDTEAFF | TGTGCCAGCAGCCATACCCGGGACACTGAAGCTTTCTTT
TRBD1 | TRBJ1-1 | NA | TRBV28 | CASSSRRDSIYEAFF | TGTGCCAGCAGTTCTCGCCGGGACAGCATATATGAAGCTTTCTTT
NA | TRBJ2-1 | NA | TRBV27 | CASSLALYHEQFF | TGTGCCAGCAGTTTAGCCCTTTATCATGAGCAGTTCTTC
NA | TRBJ1-1 | NA | TRBV2 | CASKVPENTEAFF | TGTGCCAGCAAAGTCCCCGAAAACACTGAAGCTTTCTTT
NA | TRBJ2-5 | NA | TRBV7-8 | CASSLLLETQYF | TGTGCCAGCAGCTTATTATTAGAGACCCAGTACTTC
TRBD1 | TRBJ2-3 | NA | TRBV5-1 | CASSLEQGAADTQYF | TGCGCCAGCAGCTTGGAACAGGGGGCGGCAGATACGCAGTATTTT
TRBD1 | TRBJ2-7 | NA | TRBV29-1 | CSGTGQGGSYEQYF | TGCAGCGGGACGGGACAGGGGGGCTCCTACGAGCAGTACTTC
NA | TRBJ2-5 | NA | TRBV10-1 | CASSENRVAQETQYF | TGCGCCAGCAGTGAAAACAGGGTTGCCCAAGAGACCCAGTACTTC
TRBD2 | TRBJ2-1 | NA | TRBV4-1 | CASSQVGTSGYNEQFF | TGCGCCAGCAGCCAAGTGGGGACTAGCGGCTACAATGAGCAGTTCTTC
TRBD1 | TRBJ2-1 | NA | TRBV3-1/TRBV3-2 | CASRGGQVNEQFF | TGTGCCAGCAGGGGGGGACAGGTAAATGAGCAGTTCTTC
NA | TRBJ1-4 | once | TRBV7-9 | CASTQTGINEKLFF | TGTGCCAGCACACAAACAGGAATTAATGAAAAACTGTTTTTT
NA | TRBJ2-2 | NA | TRBV2 | CASRRDPGLTGELFF | TGTGCCAGCAGGCGTGACCCAGGCCTGACCGGGGAGCTGTTTTTT
NA | TRBJ2-1 | NA | TRBV21-1 | CASRLRDTYYNEQFF | TGTGCCAGCAGGCTCCGGGACACCTACTACAATGAGCAGTTCTTC
TRBD1 | TRBJ2-3 | NA | TRBV7-2 | CASRRDRGPDTQYF | TGTGCCAGCAGACGGGACAGGGGGCCAGATACGCAGTATTTT
NA | TRBJ1-2 | NA | TRBV18 | CASSPVELGGYTF | TGTGCCAGCTCACCTGTCGAGTTGGGGGGCTACACCTTC
NA | TRBJ1-5 | medium-sized | TRBV2 | CASSRDSTGSQPQHF | TGTGCCAGCAGTCGGGACTCCACAGGTAGTCAGCCCCAGCATTTT
NA | TRBJ2-2 | NA | TRBV2 | CASRAPQGGGGELFF | TGTGCCAGCAGGGCGCCACAGGGCGGCGGCGGGGAGCTGTTTTTT
NA | TRBJ1-2 | NA | TRBV6-1 | CASSDGPYGYTF | TGTGCCAGCAGTGACGGTCCCTATGGCTACACCTTC
NA | TRBJ1-1 | NA | TRBV30 | CAWSVLRGGPEAFF | TGTGCCTGGAGTGTATTACGGGGCGGCCCTGAAGCTTTCTTT
TRBD2 | TRBJ2-1 | few | TRBV5-4 | CASSLALAGSYNEQFF | TGTGCCAGCAGCTTGGCCTTAGCGGGGTCCTACAATGAGCAGTTCTTC
NA | TRBJ2-5 | NA | TRBV6-5 | CASSYFTGVGQETQYF | TGTGCCAGCAGTTACTTCACGGGAGTAGGGCAAGAGACCCAGTACTTC
NA | TRBJ1-1 | NA | TRBV29-1 | CSVQTLTGMNTEAFF | TGCAGCGTTCAAACCTTAACAGGGATGAACACTGAAGCTTTCTTT
TRBD1 | TRBJ1-2 | NA | TRBV29-1 | CSVEQGALWYGYTF | TGCAGCGTTGAGCAGGGGGCCCTCTGGTATGGCTACACCTTC
TRBD1 | TRBJ1-1 | NA | TRBV5-1 | CASSRNPGTEHEAFF | TGCGCCAGCAGCAGGAATCCCGGGACAGAGCATGAAGCTTTCTTT
NA | TRBJ1-1 | few | TRBV9 | CASSAGGGTEAFF | TGTGCCAGCAGCGCCGGGGGAGGCACTGAAGCTTTCTTT
NA | TRBJ1-6 | NA | TRBV9 | CASSALFEDSPLHF | TGTGCCAGCAGCGCCCTGTTCGAAGATTCACCCCTCCACTTT
TRBD1 | TRBJ1-2 | NA | TRBV6-1 | CASSEGTGAVGYTF | TGTGCCAGCAGTGAAGGCACAGGGGCCGTCGGCTACACCTTC
NA | TRBJ2-7 | NA | TRBV4-1 | CASSQEDSHYEQYF | TGCGCCAGCAGCCAAGAAGACAGCCACTACGAGCAGTACTTC
NA | TRBJ2-5 | NA | TRBV30 | CAWSVRRQETQYF | TGTGCCTGGAGTGTACGGCGGCAAGAGACCCAGTACTTC
NA | TRBJ2-3 | NA | TRBV9 | CASSPLPTSTDTQYF | TGTGCCAGCAGCCCCCTACCGACTAGCACAGATACGCAGTATTTT
NA | TRBJ2-7 | NA | TRBV30 | CASARWGEQYF | TGTGCCTCAGCTCGATGGGGCGAGCAGTACTTC
TRBD2 | TRBJ2-3 | NA | TRBV12-5 | CASGLGTSGDTQYF | TGTGCTAGTGGTTTGGGGACTAGCGGAGATACGCAGTATTTT
NA | TRBJ2-7 | NA | TRBV5-8 | CASSLSGGYLYEQYF | TGTGCCAGCAGCCTGAGCGGTGGCTACCTCTACGAGCAGTACTTC
NA | TRBJ1-4 | NA | TRBV10-3 | CAISDPTAATNEKLFF | TGTGCCATCAGTGACCCCACAGCGGCAACTAATGAAAAACTGTTTTTT
NA | TRBJ2-1 | NA | TRBV7-2 | CASSLNGRVYNEQFF | TGTGCCAGCAGCTTAAACGGGAGAGTGTACAATGAGCAGTTCTTC
NA | TRBJ1-3 | NA | TRBV6-1 | CASSEAPGSSGNTIYF | TGTGCCAGCAGTGAAGCCCCGGGGAGCTCTGGAAACACCATATATTTT
NA | TRBJ2-7 | few | TRBV9 | CASSVGQLGTYEQYF | TGTGCCAGCAGCGTAGGGCAACTTGGGACCTACGAGCAGTACTTC
NA | TRBJ2-1 | NA | TRBV10-3 | CAISESSQRLDEQFF | TGTGCCATCAGTGAGTCGAGTCAGAGATTGGATGAGCAGTTCTTC
NA | TRBJ1-2 | NA | TRBV15 | CATSESRGQSYGYTF | TGTGCCACCAGCGAATCACGAGGACAGTCTTATGGCTACACCTTC